These 21 T cell receptor beta chains were all obtained from the same sample, sequenced in a study of blood T cells in healthy people across ages. It was with a sample-barcoded 5' primer and a J-beta primer mix that a second PCR of about 6 to 12 cycles was run. Using its own MiXCR run on the 5' RACE reads, TCRdb lists one record per CDR3 protein. The sample lists just over 1 million distinct CDR3 sequences, more than 40% seen once, with 15% to 20% in the top ten. The sequencing input was blood. These receptors originate from a woman aged 60 to 75 in good health.

This clonotype was detected a few times. In DNA, the CDR3 is TGCGCCAGCAGCTTGGCCAGGGTCCGTGAGACCCAGTACTTC. It codes for CASSLARVRETQYF. The genes are TRBV5-1 and TRBJ2-5, with a tentative D call TRBD1 (5 bases). Trimming removed 0 bases from V and 5 bases from J, with 11 bases in between. The CDR3 has 14 amino acids. Germline CDR1 is SGHRS and CDR2 is YFSETQ.

The V gene is TRBV19, the J gene TRBJ2-3, with D hard to call. V was shortened by 1 base and J by 11 bases, with 16 bases between the two germline ends. The CDR3 has 14 amino acids. In germline, CDR1 is LNHDA, CDR2 SQIVND (reference sequence). The CDR3 region is CASSIVASPPGQYF. The CDR3 DNA follows: TGTGCCAGTAGTATAGTGGCCAGCCCACCGGGGCAGTATTTT.

The V and J genes are TRBV4-1 and TRBJ2-3; D is ambiguous. Germline V gene lookup returns CDR1 MGHRA and CDR2 YSYEKL. This CDR3 is built from 17 residues. With 0 bases removed from V and 3 bases from J, the gap between germline ends came to 16 bases. The CDR3 protein is CASSQDEGPLVTDTQYF. The CDR3 nucleotides are TGCGCCAGCAGCCAAGATGAAGGGCCTTTAGTAACAGATACGCAGTATTTT.

This clonotype was counted only a few times. The chain employs TRBV12-3 or TRBV12-4 and TRBJ1-5; unclear D gene. The V and J ends lost 7 bases and 0 bases respectively, with 10 bases between them. This CDR3 has 14 residues. CDR3 coding DNA: TGTGCCAGCACCCGTGACTCTAGCAATCAGCCCCAGCATTTT. Translated, it gives CASTRDSSNQPQHF.

This clonotype was counted only a few times. The V gene is TRBV20-1, the J gene TRBJ2-5; weak D call: TRBD2 (7 bases). The CDR3 spans 15 residues. V was clipped by 2 bases and J by 1 base, with 14 bases between them. The germline V gene encodes CDR1 DFQATT and CDR2 SNEGSKA (reference sequence). CDR3 amino acids: CSARRGGGAQETQYF. CDR3 nucleotides: TGCAGTGCTAGAAGGGGAGGGGGGGCCCAAGAGACCCAGTACTTC.

The gene calls are TRBV10-1 and TRBJ1-2; D gene unclear. CDR3 length equals 13 residues. Trimming pared 2 bases from V and 7 bases from J, leaving 11 bases between. Germline V gene data show CDR1 as WNHNN and CDR2 as SYGVQD (reference sequence). For the CDR3, the DNA is TGCGCCAGCAGTGAGAGCGGAGCAGGTGGCTACACCTTC. Protein product: CASSESGAGGYTF.

The rearrangement uses TRBV3-1 and TRBJ2-7; maybe TRBD2 (6 bases). The germline V and J ends were trimmed by 1 base and 3 bases, with 13 bases remaining between them. The CDR3 is 15 residues long. Germline CDR1 and CDR2: LGHDT and YNNKEL (reference sequence). CDR3 in amino acids: CASSQAGGSGYEQYF. CDR3 DNA sequence: TGTGCCAGCAGCCAAGCTGGAGGTAGCGGCTACGAGCAGTACTTC.

This clonotype has only a few counts. The chain carries TRBV7-9 and TRBJ2-4; D assignment may be TRBD1 or TRBD2 (5 bases each). CDR3 size: 15 residues. Germline V gene lookup returns CDR1 SEHNR and CDR2 FQNEAQ (reference sequence). Trimming removed 2 bases at V and 13 bases at J, with 21 bases between. The CDR3 DNA is TGTGCCAGCAGCTTATTAAGGGGCTCCGTGGGAGAGCAGTACTTC. Translating it yields CASSLLRGSVGEQYF.

V and J are TRBV6-5 and TRBJ2-1; D remains ambiguous. V lost 5 bases and J 5 bases, leaving 19 bases between the germline ends. Germline V lookup: CDR1 MNHEY, CDR2 SVGAGI. There are 16 residues in the CDR3. CDR3 loop: CASSPRLSLEHNEQFF. In DNA form, the CDR3 reads TGTGCCAGCAGTCCCCGACTCTCCCTGGAACACAATGAGCAGTTCTTC.

The genes are TRBV14 and TRBJ2-3; no reliable D call. V lost 2 bases and J lost 1, with 10 bases in between. This CDR3 contains 15 residues. CDR1 is SGHDN, CDR2 FVKESK, per germline. The CDR3 DNA follows: TGTGCCAGCAGCCAACTGGCGTACCGCACAGATACGCAGTATTTT. Its translation is CASSQLAYRTDTQYF.

The chain joins TRBV27 to TRBJ2-3; 11 bases are shared with TRBD2. Per germline, CDR1 MNHEY and CDR2 SMNVEV (reference sequence). The CDR3 has 14 amino acids. V shed 3 bases, J shed 11 bases, and the junction held 7 bases outside the gene matches. The chain's CDR3 is CASSFTSGRTGQYF. CDR3 nucleotides: TGTGCCAGCAGTTTCACTAGCGGGAGAACTGGGCAGTATTTT.

This clonotype showed up just once. The chain joins TRBV7-9 to TRBJ2-7; no clear D gene. CDR3 length: 12 amino acids. V dropped 0 bases and J dropped 10 bases, with 10 bases sitting between them. Germline CDR1 is SEHNR and CDR2 is FQNEAQ (reference sequence). CDR3 in DNA: TGTGCCAGCAGCTTAGCCGACCTAGGCCAGTACTTC. Translated: CASSLADLGQYF.

CDR3 protein: CASSLVTPQETQYF. As DNA, the CDR3 is TGCGCCAGCAGCTTGGTGACACCTCAAGAGACCCAGTACTTC. This rearrangement joins TRBV5-1 to TRBJ2-5; D is uncertain. The V gene lost 0 bases and the J gene lost 2 bases, with 8 bases spanning the gap. This CDR3 spans 14 amino acids. The germline V gene has CDR1 SGHRS and CDR2 YFSETQ.

The chain couples TRBV27 to TRBJ1-4; perhaps TRBD1 as D (5 bases). CDR1 is MNHEY, CDR2 SMNVEV, per germline (reference sequence). With 5 bases removed from V and 4 bases from J, the gap between germline ends came to 17 bases. The CDR3 consists of 16 residues. CDR3 protein: CASSPTAGGVNEKLFF. In DNA form, the CDR3 reads TGTGCCAGCAGTCCGACCGCGGGAGGGGTTAATGAAAAACTGTTTTTT.

This chain joins TRBV29-1 and TRBJ2-7, with D maybe TRBD2 (6 bases). Germline-derived CDR1 and CDR2 are SQVTM and ANQGSEA. Between the trimmed V and J ends, which lost 4 bases and 3 bases, there was a span of 13 bases. The CDR3 spans 13 residues. DNA of the CDR3: TGCAGCGTTGCAGTCGGGAGCGGCTACGAGCAGTACTTC. Translating it yields CSVAVGSGYEQYF.

This sequence joins TRBV18 and TRBJ2-7, with 12 bases identical to TRBD2. This CDR3 has 15 amino acids. Per germline, CDR1 KGHSH and CDR2 LQKENI. V lost 3 bases, J lost 9 bases, and 9 bases stayed unmatched. CDR3 nucleotides: TGTGCCAGCTCACCCCCTAGCGGGAGGGCCTTCGGGCAGTACTTC. It codes for CASSPPSGRAFGQYF.

The V and J genes are TRBV10-3 and TRBJ1-2; D ambiguous. Per germline, CDR1 ENHRY and CDR2 SYGVKD. The CDR3 extends over 13 amino acids. The V end lost 6 bases, the J end lost 8 bases, and 16 bases lay between the germline ends. CDR3 in amino acids: CAIRGSDPGGYTF. CDR3 in DNA: TGTGCCATCAGGGGTAGCGACCCCGGGGGCTACACCTTC.

This rearrangement joins TRBV5-1 to TRBJ2-1, with TRBD2 matching 14 bases. From germline, CDR1 is SGHRS and CDR2 YFSETQ. After removal of 4 bases from V and 1 base from J, the junction contained 10 bases not matched to a gene. The CDR3 is 19 amino acids. CDR3 sequence (DNA): TGCGCCAGCAGCCTATCCGGGACTAGCGGGAGAAGGTCCTACAATGAGCAGTTCTTC. Its protein product is CASSLSGTSGRRSYNEQFF.

The gene calls are TRBV20-1 and TRBJ2-3; D remains unclear. Germline CDR1 DFQATT, CDR2 SNEGSKA (reference sequence). This CDR3 spans 14 amino acids. The V gene lost 2 bases and the J gene lost 2 bases, with 11 bases spanning the gap. CDR3 residues: CSARIGPTTDTQYF. The DNA of the CDR3 is TGCAGTGCTAGAATAGGCCCGACCACAGATACGCAGTATTTT.

J is TRBJ2-3 and V is TRBV7-9; D perhaps matches TRBD2 (6 bases). Trimming stripped 1 base from V and 1 base from J, with 12 bases between. Per germline, CDR1 SEHNR and CDR2 FQNEAQ (reference sequence). CDR3 size: 16 residues. CDR3 protein: CASSLGWRARTDTQYF. The CDR3 nucleotides are TGTGCCAGCAGCTTAGGATGGAGGGCCCGCACAGATACGCAGTATTTT.

The rearrangement joins TRBV20-1 to TRBJ2-5; D perhaps matches TRBD2 (7 bases). V was clipped by 8 bases and J by 1 base, with 20 bases between them. The CDR3 is 15 residues long. Germline V lookup: CDR1 DFQATT, CDR2 SNEGSKA (reference sequence). The CDR3 spells CSSRGRAGTQETQYF. The DNA of the CDR3 is TGCAGTTCAAGGGGGAGAGCGGGGACCCAAGAGACCCAGTACTTC.